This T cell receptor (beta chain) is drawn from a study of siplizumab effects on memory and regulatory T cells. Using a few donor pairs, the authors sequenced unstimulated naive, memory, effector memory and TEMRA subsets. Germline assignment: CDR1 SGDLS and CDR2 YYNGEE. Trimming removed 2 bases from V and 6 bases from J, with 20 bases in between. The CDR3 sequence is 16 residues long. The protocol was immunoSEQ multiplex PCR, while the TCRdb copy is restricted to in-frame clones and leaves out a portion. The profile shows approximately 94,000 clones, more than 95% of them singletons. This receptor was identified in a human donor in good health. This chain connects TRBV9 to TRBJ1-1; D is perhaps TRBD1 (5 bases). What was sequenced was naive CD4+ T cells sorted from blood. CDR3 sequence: CASSVGGSWGTAEAFF. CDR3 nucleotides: TGTGCCAGCAGCGTTGGGGGAAGTTGGGGGACCGCTGAAGCTTTCTTT.